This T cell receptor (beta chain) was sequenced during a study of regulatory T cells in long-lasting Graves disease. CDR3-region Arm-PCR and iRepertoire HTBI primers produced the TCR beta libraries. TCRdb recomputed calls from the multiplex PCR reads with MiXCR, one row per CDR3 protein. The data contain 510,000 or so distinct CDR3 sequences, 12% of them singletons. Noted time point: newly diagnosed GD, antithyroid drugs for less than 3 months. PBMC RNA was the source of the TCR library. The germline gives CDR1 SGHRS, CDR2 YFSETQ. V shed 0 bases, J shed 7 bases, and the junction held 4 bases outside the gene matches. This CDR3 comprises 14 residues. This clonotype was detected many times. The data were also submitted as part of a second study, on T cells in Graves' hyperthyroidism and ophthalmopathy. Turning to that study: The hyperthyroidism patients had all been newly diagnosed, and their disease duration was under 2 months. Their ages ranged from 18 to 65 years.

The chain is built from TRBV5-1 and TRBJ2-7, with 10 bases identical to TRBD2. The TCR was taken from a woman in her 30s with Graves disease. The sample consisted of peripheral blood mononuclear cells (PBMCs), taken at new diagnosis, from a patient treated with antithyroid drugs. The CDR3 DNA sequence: TGCGCCAGCAGCTTGGCGCTTAGCGGGAGGGAGCAGTACTTC. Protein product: CASSLALSGREQYF.